This is a list of T cell receptor beta chains from one sample in a study of regulatory T cells in long-lasting Graves disease. Each CDR3 protein gets one entry after TCRdb re-called the multiplex PCR reads with MiXCR. The sample lists roughly 500,000 distinct CDR3 sequences, about a fifth occurring once. This sample comprised peripheral blood mononuclear cells (PBMCs), obtained when the disease was refractory, from a patient treated with antithyroid drugs. Receptors were obtained from a female donor with Graves disease. Both conserved end residues are part of each CDR3. Each record gives: V gene, D gene, clone size, J gene, CDR3 protein, CDR3 DNA. A D gene is named only where the DNA matches it firmly. Size tells how often a clone was seen (once, few, many) or the class of an expanded clone, and some rows leave it out.

TRBV30	.	many	TRBJ1-1	CALGNTEAFF	TGTGCCCTGGGAAACACTGAAGCTTTCTTT
TRBV7-6	TRBD1	few	TRBJ1-5	CASSSRQGASRNQPQHF	TGTGCCAGCAGCTCTAGACAGGGGGCTTCCCGAAATCAGCCCCAGCATTTT
TRBV7-9	TRBD2	.	TRBJ2-7	CASSLGWRSGNEQYF	TGTGCCAGCAGCTTAGGTTGGCGGAGCGGGAACGAGCAGTACTTC
TRBV6-1	TRBD2	few	TRBJ2-2	CASSPYLAGGSNTGELFF	TGTGCCAGCAGCCCCTATCTAGCGGGGGGTTCGAACACCGGGGAGCTGTTTTTT
TRBV6-1	.	.	TRBJ1-1	CASSRTVPGRWDTEAFF	TGTGCCAGCAGTCGAACAGTGCCGGGGAGGTGGGACACTGAAGCTTTCTTT
TRBV6-1	TRBD1	few	TRBJ1-2	CASSLDRGRSGYTF	TGTGCCAGCAGTCTGGACAGGGGGCGGAGTGGCTACACCTTC
TRBV20-1	.	.	TRBJ2-7	CSARDVVDSCEQYF	TGCAGTGCTAGAGATGTCGTGGACTCCTGCGAGCAGTACTTC
TRBV29-1	TRBD1	many	TRBJ2-7	CSVETRGTNEQYF	TGCAGCGTTGAGACCAGGGGGACCAACGAGCAGTACTTC
TRBV7-2	TRBD1	many	TRBJ2-7	CASSSPSQGDLAYEQYF	TGTGCCAGCAGCTCTCCATCGCAGGGGGATTTAGCCTACGAGCAGTACTTC
TRBV5-1	.	few	TRBJ2-1	CASSLGPFYNEQFF	TGCGCCAGCAGCTTGGGACCTTTCTACAATGAGCAGTTCTTC
TRBV3-1	.	many	TRBJ1-5	CASSPTGLQPQHF	TGTGCCAGCAGCCCTACAGGGCTTCAGCCCCAGCATTTT
TRBV2	.	many	TRBJ2-7	CASTPMSYEQYF	TGTGCCAGCACCCCCATGTCCTACGAGCAGTACTTC
TRBV19	.	.	TRBJ2-7	CASSLRIKGEQYF	TGTGCCAGTAGCCTTAGGATCAAGGGCGAGCAGTACTTC
TRBV7-9	.	.	TRBJ1-1	CASSLGFPDTEAFF	TGTGCCAGCAGCTTGGGATTCCCTGACACTGAAGCTTTCTTT
TRBV30	.	many	TRBJ1-2	CAWLSSNYGYTF	TGTGCCTGGCTTTCATCTAACTATGGCTACACCTTC
TRBV20-1	TRBD2	.	TRBJ2-2	CSARSEREPNTGELFF	TGCAGTGCTAGATCCGAGCGGGAGCCCAACACCGGGGAGCTGTTTTTT
TRBV12-3/TRBV12-4	TRBD1	many	TRBJ1-2	CASSFGTGLNYGYTF	TGTGCCAGCAGCTTTGGGACAGGGCTAAACTATGGCTACACCTTC
TRBV28	.	few	TRBJ2-2	CASRIRGYGELFF	TGTGCCAGCAGGATTCGGGGATACGGGGAGCTGTTTTTT
TRBV20-1	TRBD1	few	TRBJ2-7	CSAREDRDRGGEQYF	TGCAGTGCTAGAGAGGATCGGGACAGGGGGGGCGAGCAGTACTTC
TRBV19	TRBD1	many	TRBJ1-6	CASSLQGAENSPLHF	TGTGCCAGTAGTCTACAGGGGGCGGAAAATTCACCCCTCCACTTT
TRBV28	.	many	TRBJ1-1	CASRTFTEAFF	TGTGCCAGCAGGACGTTCACTGAAGCTTTCTTT
TRBV7-9	TRBD2	.	TRBJ2-7	CASSPGLAGVHF	TGTGCCAGCAGCCCGGGACTAGCGGGAGTACACTTC
TRBV11-2	TRBD1	many	TRBJ2-7	CASSSGQGFYEQYF	TGTGCCAGCAGCTCGGGACAGGGGTTCTACGAGCAGTACTTC
TRBV5-1	TRBD2	few	TRBJ2-4	CASSSFAGEGSIQYF	TGCGCCAGCAGCTCCTTCGCGGGAGAAGGTTCCATTCAGTACTTC
TRBV28	.	.	TRBJ2-1	CASSPGGGIFPKYNEQFF	TGTGCCAGCAGTCCCGGGGGCGGAATCTTCCCTAAGTACAATGAGCAGTTCTTC
TRBV7-9	.	many	TRBJ1-1	CASSSLPGTEAFF	TGTGCCAGCAGCTCCCTCCCTGGGACTGAAGCTTTCTTT
TRBV3-1	.	many	TRBJ1-1	CASSHGGIQAFF	TGTGCCAGCAGCCATGGGGGGATTCAGGCTTTCTTT
TRBV12-3/TRBV12-4	.	.	TRBJ1-1	CANSPTENTEAFF	TGTGCCAACAGCCCGACAGAGAACACTGAAGCTTTCTTT
TRBV5-1	.	.	TRBJ2-1	CASSNLRRSSYNEQLF	TGCGCCAGCAGCAATCTACGGAGGAGCTCCTACAATGAGCAGCTCTTC
TRBV11-3	TRBD2	.	TRBJ2-2	CASSFGLAETTGELFF	TGTGCCAGCAGCTTTGGACTAGCGGAAACCACCGGGGAGCTGTTTTTT
TRBV9	.	.	TRBJ1-3	CASSVSRGKDTIYF	TGTGCCAGCAGCGTATCAAGGGGGAAAGACACCATATATTTT
TRBV19	.	.	TRBJ2-7	CASSDRDANTYEQYF	TGTGCCAGTAGCGACCGGGACGCAAATACCTACGAGCAGTACTTC
TRBV20-1	.	many	TRBJ1-2	CSARERQANYGYTF	TGCAGTGCTAGAGAACGACAGGCGAACTATGGCTACACCTTC
TRBV7-9	.	few	TRBJ2-4	CASSLPDRMIQYF	TGTGCCAGCAGCCTACCGGACCGAATGATTCAGTACTTC
TRBV6-5	.	.	TRBJ2-2	CASSYLVSGELFF	TGTGCCAGCAGTTACCTAGTGAGCGGGGAGCTGTTTTTT
TRBV2	.	.	TRBJ2-5	CASSAGSAKTQYF	TGTGCCAGCAGTGCGGGGTCCGCTAAGACCCAGTACTTC
TRBV7-9	TRBD2	.	TRBJ2-7	CASSLTLGLAGVYHEQYF	TGTGCCAGCAGCCTAACCCTTGGACTAGCGGGAGTTTACCACGAGCAGTACTTC
TRBV6-1	.	few	TRBJ1-1	CASGGRPEAFF	TGTGCCAGCGGAGGCCGACCTGAAGCTTTCTTT
TRBV5-1	.	few	TRBJ2-1	CASSFEQGLYNEQFF	TGCGCCAGCAGCTTTGAACAGGGTCTCTACAATGAGCAGTTCTTC